Listed below are T cell receptor beta chains from one sample, sequenced in a study of T-cell reconstitution after alpha-beta-depleted transplantation in children. TCRdb ran MiXCR on the PCR reads and lists one entry per CDR3 protein. The profile shows about 300,000 distinct CDR3 sequences, around 10% of them singletons. Sample: PBMCs, taken before TCRalphabeta/CD19-depleted stem cell transplant. The receptor set was obtained from a boy less than two years old with acute myeloid leukemia, due to receive a stem cell transplant. The conserved cysteine and the conserved F or W are not part of the CDR3 here. The order of the fields is V gene, J gene, CDR3 protein.

TRBV20-1	TRBJ1-5	SASSRAYSNQPQH
TRBV10-2	TRBJ1-3	ASSESDSTDSGNTIY
TRBV18	TRBJ2-2	ASSPQSTGTGELF
TRBV27	TRBJ2-3	ASSLRGGHTDTQY
TRBV11-2	TRBJ2-3	ASSPSGGSGDTQY
TRBV5-1	TRBJ1-2	ASSSAREGGYT
TRBV5-5	TRBJ1-6	ASSLAGVGARSPLH
TRBV5-1	TRBJ1-5	ASSLVGGAEDQPQH
TRBV7-3	TRBJ2-1	ASSLRGLRGLAGHNEQF
TRBV14	TRBJ1-3	ASSQDPKGTIY
TRBV15	TRBJ2-5	ATSRDASGGQETQY
TRBV7-2	TRBJ2-7	ASSSQAGGASYEQY
TRBV21-1	TRBJ1-2	ASSKDEGPPNYGYT
TRBV21-1	TRBJ2-1	ASSSPGLAGEGVIEQF
TRBV18	TRBJ1-2	ASSPTRVRKGYGYT
TRBV7-6	TRBJ1-4	ASSPNRRGEKLF
TRBV20-1	TRBJ2-1	SAATRGEDEQF
TRBV29-1	TRBJ2-4	SVRPQGTKDIQY
TRBV9	TRBJ2-1	ASSSRGQEQF
TRBV9	TRBJ2-1	ASSYEVLASSYNEQF
TRBV7-9	TRBJ2-3	ASSLDGGTSTDTQY
TRBV6-2/TRBV6-3	TRBJ2-1	ASSYMAGQF
TRBV6-5	TRBJ1-5	ASSYSFAGARGNQPQH
TRBV21-1	TRBJ2-7	ASSNLKVLFATHEQY
TRBV28	TRBJ1-1	ASRFISGGAF
TRBV5-1	TRBJ2-5	ASSLGDRDQETQY
TRBV7-2	TRBJ2-3	ASGRPDRGFTDTQY
TRBV11-1	TRBJ2-6	ASSSPYGQDYSGANVLT
TRBV6-1	TRBJ1-5	ASSDGDVDQPQH
TRBV12-3/TRBV12-4	TRBJ1-5	ASSLGQGAFQPQH
TRBV7-2	TRBJ2-5	ASSLVLGRETQY
TRBV15	TRBJ2-3	ATSRGADTQY
TRBV5-5	TRBJ1-5	ASSLVGAGRASNQPQH
TRBV13	TRBJ2-6	ASSSYFLDGLSGANVLT
TRBV7-9	TRBJ2-7	ASSPKIPYVDEQY
TRBV19	TRBJ2-7	ASSGQGVSEQY
TRBV5-1	TRBJ2-7	ASSFFLPYRGTSLDEQY
TRBV28	TRBJ2-5	ASSFGVQTQY
TRBV5-1	TRBJ2-1	ASSLGGREYNEQF
TRBV5-1	TRBJ2-6	ASSGGIMRGIGANVLT
TRBV5-6	TRBJ2-1	ASSLIREQF
TRBV7-8	TRBJ2-4	ASSHRRSGFGDIQY
TRBV5-1	TRBJ2-7	ASRSPGTYEQY
TRBV29-1	TRBJ2-3	SVEAGGPRGTQY
TRBV4-3	TRBJ1-2	ASSQEDEGGASSYGYT
TRBV20-1	TRBJ2-3	SALMTGALTDTQY
TRBV19	TRBJ2-5	ASSPYGGVKETQY
TRBV19	TRBJ2-7	ASRRTGGETYEQY
TRBV6-2/TRBV6-3	TRBJ2-7	ASRPGTSGRREQY
TRBV27	TRBJ2-1	ASSLWGRVIAYNEQF
TRBV12-3/TRBV12-4	TRBJ2-2	ASHGPNTGELF